In this sample, the clone carrying this T cell receptor (beta chain) turned up once. V dropped 2 bases and J dropped 8 bases, with 18 bases sitting between them. CDR1 and CDR2 from the germline V gene are SGHTA and FQGNSA. This CDR3 is built from 16 residues. The data originate from a study of T cell responses to AZD1222 COVID-19 vaccine. The protocol was immunoSEQ multiplex PCR, while the TCRdb copy is restricted to in-frame clones and leaves out a portion. The table includes some 96,000 clones, less than 85% detected once. The gene calls are TRBV7-2 and TRBJ1-4, with a weak D call TRBD1 (6 bases). The sequence was obtained from an adult who received the AZD1222 COVID-19 vaccine. The starting material was peripheral blood, obtained 28 days after the second AZD1222 dose. CDR3 bases: TGTGCCAGCAGCTTAAGGGCTACAGGGCTTGGGGAAAAACTGTTTTTT. Translating it yields CASSLRATGLGEKLFF.